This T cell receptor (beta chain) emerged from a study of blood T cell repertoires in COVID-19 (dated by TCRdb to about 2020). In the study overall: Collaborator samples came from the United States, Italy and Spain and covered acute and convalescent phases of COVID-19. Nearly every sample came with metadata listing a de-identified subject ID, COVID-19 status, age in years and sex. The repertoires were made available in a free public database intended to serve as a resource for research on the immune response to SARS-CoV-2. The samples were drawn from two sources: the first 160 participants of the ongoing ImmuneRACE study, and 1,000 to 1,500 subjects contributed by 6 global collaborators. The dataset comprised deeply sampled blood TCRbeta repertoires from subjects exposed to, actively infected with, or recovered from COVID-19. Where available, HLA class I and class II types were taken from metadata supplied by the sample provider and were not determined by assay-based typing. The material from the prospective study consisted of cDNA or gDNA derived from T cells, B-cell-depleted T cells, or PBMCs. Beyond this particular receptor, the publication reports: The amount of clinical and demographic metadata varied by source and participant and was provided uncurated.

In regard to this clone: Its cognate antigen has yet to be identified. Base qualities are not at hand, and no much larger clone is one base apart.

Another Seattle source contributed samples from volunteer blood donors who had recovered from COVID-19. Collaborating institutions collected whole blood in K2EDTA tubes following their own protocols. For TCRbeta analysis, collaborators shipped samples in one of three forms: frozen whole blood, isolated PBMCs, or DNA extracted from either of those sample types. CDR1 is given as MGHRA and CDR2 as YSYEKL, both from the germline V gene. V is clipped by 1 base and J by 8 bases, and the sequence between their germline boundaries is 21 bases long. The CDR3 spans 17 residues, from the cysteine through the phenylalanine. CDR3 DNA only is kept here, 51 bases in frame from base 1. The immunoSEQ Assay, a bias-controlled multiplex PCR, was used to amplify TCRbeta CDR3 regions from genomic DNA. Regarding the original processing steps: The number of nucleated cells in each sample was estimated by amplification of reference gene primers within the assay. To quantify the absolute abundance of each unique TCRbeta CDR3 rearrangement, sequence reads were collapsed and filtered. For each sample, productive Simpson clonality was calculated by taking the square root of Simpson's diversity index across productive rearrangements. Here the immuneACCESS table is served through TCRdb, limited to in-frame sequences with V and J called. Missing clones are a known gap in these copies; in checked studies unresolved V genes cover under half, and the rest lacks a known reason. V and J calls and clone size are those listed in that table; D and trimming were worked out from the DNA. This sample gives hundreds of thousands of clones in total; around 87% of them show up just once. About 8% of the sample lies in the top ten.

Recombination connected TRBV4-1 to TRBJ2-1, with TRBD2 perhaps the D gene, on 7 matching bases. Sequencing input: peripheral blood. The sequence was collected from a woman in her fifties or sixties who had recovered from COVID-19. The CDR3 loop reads CASSQGRGGRGRDEQFF. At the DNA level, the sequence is TGCGCCAGCAGCCAAGGGAGAGGAGGGAGGGGGAGGGATGAGCAGTTCTTC.